What follows are 27 T cell receptor beta chains derived from one specimen sequenced in a study of blood T cell repertoires in COVID-19. Clones were read by immunoSEQ multiplex PCR, and TCRdb kept only the in-frame ones, dropping some. This sample yields about 290,000 clones, of which roughly 89% are seen a single time; around 1.7% belongs to the top ten. What was sequenced was PBMCs or T cells enriched from blood (not recorded which). The receptor set was obtained from a woman aged 40 to 49 who had recovered from COVID-19.

The CDR3 DNA follows: TGTGCCAGCAGCGTAGGCCTAGCGGGAGGGCATAATGAGCAGTTCTTC. It translates to CASSVGLAGGHNEQFF. The V gene is TRBV9, the J gene TRBJ2-1, with 12 bases fitting TRBD2. The V segment lost 0 bases and the J segment 7 bases; nucleotides outside the gene matches: 5. Germline V gene lookup returns CDR1 SGDLS and CDR2 YYNGEE. The CDR3 has 16 amino acids.

This clone was counted a single time. The chain couples TRBV9 to TRBJ1-1; 8 bases fit TRBD1. Trimming took 0 bases from V and 1 from J; bases not matched to a gene: 2. This CDR3 is 15 amino acids long. Germline V gene data show CDR1 as SGDLS and CDR2 as YYNGEE. The CDR3 protein is CASSVVGQGNTEAFF. The CDR3 nucleotides are TGTGCCAGCAGCGTAGTTGGACAGGGGAACACTGAAGCTTTCTTT.

This clone was seen a single time. The CDR3 is CASSLAGVASNEQFF. CDR3 bases: TGCGCCAGCAGCTTGGCCGGAGTAGCATCCAATGAGCAGTTCTTC. The chain couples TRBV5-1 to TRBJ2-1; D is unclear. The CDR3 extends over 15 amino acids. Per the germline V gene, CDR1 is SGHRS and CDR2 is YFSETQ. The germline V and J ends were trimmed by 0 bases and 6 bases, with 13 bases remaining between them.

This clone was picked up one time. The chain uses TRBV6-5 and TRBJ1-1, with 7 bases matching TRBD1. The CDR3 covers 14 residues. CDR1 is MNHEY, CDR2 SVGAGI, per germline. The V segment lost 5 bases and the J segment 1 base; nucleotides outside the gene matches: 4. The CDR3 loop is CASSRQGGNTEAFF. CDR3 nucleotide sequence: TGTGCCAGCAGTAGACAGGGTGGGAACACTGAAGCTTTCTTT.

The V gene is TRBV9, the J gene TRBJ1-2; D might be TRBD1 (6 bases). This CDR3 is 14 amino acids long. V shed 0 bases and J shed 8 bases, with 14 bases lying between them. Looked up from germline, CDR1 is SGDLS and CDR2 is YYNGEE. The CDR3 is CASSVAWGHEGYTF. The CDR3 nucleotides are TGTGCCAGCAGCGTAGCGTGGGGGCACGAAGGCTACACCTTC.

The chain links TRBV4-3 to TRBJ2-6, with a possible D match to TRBD1 (5 bases). Germline V gives CDR1 LGHNA, CDR2 YSLEER. Trimming removed 1 base from V and 2 bases from J, with 27 bases in between. This CDR3 comprises 22 residues. The CDR3 DNA follows: TGCGCCAGCAGCCAAGTGGGGATTGGCGCAGGGAAGGATGATCCTGGGGCCAACGTCCTGACTTTC. This translates into CASSQVGIGAGKDDPGANVLTF.

The chain recombines TRBV5-6 with TRBJ1-2, with TRBD1 identical over 7 bases. The V and J ends lost 4 bases and 4 bases, in that order; junction bases with no gene match: 4. This CDR3 contains 13 residues. Germline values: CDR1 SGHDT, CDR2 YYEEEE. CDR3 bases: TGTGCCAGCAGCCCTCCAGGGGGCTATGGCTACACCTTC. This translates into CASSPPGGYGYTF.

This clone was detected only a few times. This chain links TRBV3-1 (or the pseudogene TRBV3-2) with TRBJ2-1, with D tentatively TRBD2 (6 bases). The CDR3 has 16 amino acids. Germline CDR1 LGHDT, CDR2 YNNKEL (reference sequence). Trimming shortened V by 2 bases and J by 7 bases, and 18 bases separated the two germline ends. The CDR3 spells CASSQFALAPRNEQFF. The CDR3 nucleotides are TGTGCCAGCAGCCAATTTGCTCTAGCGCCAAGAAATGAGCAGTTCTTC.

This sequence joins TRBV7-2 and TRBJ2-7; D is ambiguous. In germline, CDR1 is SGHTA, CDR2 FQGNSA. V was trimmed by 3 bases and J by 3 bases, leaving 3 bases between them. The CDR3 sequence is 11 residues long. CDR3 DNA sequence: TGTGCCAGCAGCTTTTACTACGAGCAGTACTTC. It is translated as CASSFYYEQYF.

V gene TRBV29-1 combines with J gene TRBJ2-7; D may be TRBD1 (5 bases). Trimming pared 7 bases from V and 0 bases from J, leaving 13 bases between. The germline CDR1 and CDR2 sequences are SQVTM and ANQGSEA. The CDR3 runs 13 residues. The CDR3 reads CSAETAPSYEQYF. The CDR3 bases are TGCAGCGCAGAGACAGCACCCTCCTACGAGCAGTACTTC.

This rearrangement joins TRBV9 to TRBJ2-1, with a weak D call TRBD2 (5 bases). This CDR3 region has 15 residues. Germline V gene lookup returns CDR1 SGDLS and CDR2 YYNGEE. Trimming shortened V by 0 bases and J by 7 bases, and 14 bases separated the two germline ends. For the CDR3, the DNA is TGTGCCAGCAGCGTAGGGGGTAGCGTGGTTAATGAGCAGTTCTTC. Translation: CASSVGGSVVNEQFF. Looking up the rest from reference TRBV9 and TRBJ2-1 gives the full variable domain: DSGVTQTPKHLITATGQRVTLRCSPRSGDLSVYWYQQSLDQGLQFLIQYYNGEERAKGNILERFSAQQFPDLHSELNLSSLELGDSALYFCASSVGGSVVNEQFFGPGTRLTVL.

The chain has TRBV9 and TRBJ1-1, with 7 bases lining up with TRBD1. Germline loops: CDR1 SGDLS, CDR2 YYNGEE. J lost 11 bases, V lost 0 bases, and 4 bases had no gene match. The CDR3 is 12 amino acids. In DNA, the CDR3 is TGTGCCAGCAGCGTAGACGACAGGGAGGCTTTCTTT. It specifies CASSVDDREAFF.

This clone has only a few counts. The rearrangement links TRBV3-1 (or the pseudogene TRBV3-2) to TRBJ1-1, with a possible D match to TRBD1 (6 bases). V was clipped by 6 bases and J by 5 bases, with 13 bases between them. From germline, CDR1 is LGHDT and CDR2 YNNKEL (reference sequence). The CDR3 has 13 amino acids. The DNA for the CDR3 is TGTGCCAGCAGTCCCCAGGGGCTTACTGAAGCTTTCTTT. Translation: CASSPQGLTEAFF.

With respect to this clone: In the same sample, other DNA sequences code for this CDR3. The chain has TRBV29-1 and TRBJ1-2, with D tentatively TRBD1 (5 bases). Trimming took 1 base from V and 4 from J, leaving 7 bases between them. From germline, CDR1 is SQVTM and CDR2 ANQGSEA. The CDR3 consists of 12 residues. The CDR3 loop reads CSVEGQGYGYTF. CDR3 bases: TGCAGCGTTGAAGGGCAGGGCTATGGCTACACCTTC.

V gene TRBV2 combines with J gene TRBJ1-4; D call uncertain. Trimming left V 6 bases short and J 7 bases short, with 12 bases between. CDR1 is SNHLY and CDR2 is FYNNEI in the germline V gene. The CDR3 loop spans 13 amino acids. The CDR3 loop reads CASSPLESEKLFF. The CDR3 DNA sequence: TGTGCCAGCAGCCCCCTTGAGAGTGAAAAACTGTTTTTT. The variable domain in full, completed from reference TRBV2 and TRBJ1-4, reads EPEVTQTPSHQVTQMGQEVILRCVPISNHLYFYWYRQILGQKVEFLVSFYNNEISEKSEIFDDQFSVERPDGSNFTLKIRSTKLEDSAMYFCASSPLESEKLFFGSGTQLSVL.

The chain links TRBV3-1 (or the pseudogene TRBV3-2) to TRBJ2-7; 15 bases align to TRBD2. V trimming: 4 bases; J trimming: 6 bases; junction bases outside the gene matches: 4. Germline CDR1 and CDR2: LGHDT and YNNKEL (reference sequence). This CDR3 spans 15 amino acids. The CDR3 nucleotides read TGTGCCAGCAGCCGGACTAGCGGGGGGGCCGGCGAGCAGTACTTC. Residues: CASSRTSGGAGEQYF.

The genes are TRBV9 and TRBJ1-1; 7 positions agree with TRBD1. V was pared by 3 bases and J by 1 base, with 3 bases of the junction left unmatched. Germline CDR1 reads SGDLS; CDR2 reads YYNGEE. This CDR3 has 14 amino acids. CDR3 protein: CASSAGGSNTEAFF. The CDR3 nucleotides are TGTGCCAGCAGCGCAGGGGGTTCGAACACTGAAGCTTTCTTT.

The chain has TRBV11-2 and TRBJ2-5, with TRBD2 matching 7 bases. CDR1 is SGHAT and CDR2 is FQNNGV in the germline V gene. There are 14 residues in the CDR3. The junction had 13 bases not matched to a gene; V was cut back by 8 bases and J by 7 bases. The CDR3 sequence is CASSLLDSGGTQYF. The CDR3 DNA reads TGTGCCAGCTCTCTTCTAGATTCGGGGGGGACCCAGTACTTC.

The rearrangement joins TRBV18 to TRBJ1-4; tentatively, D is TRBD1 (6 bases). This CDR3 contains 13 residues. The germline V gene encodes CDR1 KGHSH and CDR2 LQKENI. Trimming stripped 6 bases from V and 8 bases from J, with 13 bases between. The CDR3 coding sequence is TGTGCCAGCTCGGCAGAGAGGGGGGAAAAACTGTTTTTT. Amino acid sequence: CASSAERGEKLFF.

The V gene is TRBV2, the J gene TRBJ1-1; D is unclear. Trimming left V 4 bases short and J 1 base short, with 7 bases between. Germline V gene lookup returns CDR1 SNHLY and CDR2 FYNNEI. This CDR3 region has 13 residues. The CDR3 region is CASSATPNTEAFF. CDR3 coding DNA: TGTGCCAGCAGTGCAACACCGAACACTGAAGCTTTCTTT.

The chain couples TRBV18 to TRBJ2-1; 10 nucleotides line up with TRBD2. V was clipped by 5 bases and J by 4 bases; unmatched bases: 8. From germline, CDR1 is KGHSH and CDR2 LQKENI. The CDR3 loop spans 16 amino acids. The CDR3 sequence: CASSSSSGGVYNEQFF. CDR3 in DNA: TGTGCCAGCTCATCATCAAGCGGGGGGGTATACAATGAGCAGTTCTTC.

The chain has TRBV19 and TRBJ2-7, with D possibly being TRBD1 (5 bases). V lost 7 bases to trimming and J lost 4 bases, with 14 bases between them. CDR1 is LNHDA and CDR2 is SQIVND in the germline V gene (reference sequence). CDR3 size: 13 residues. The CDR3 loop reads CASNSGADYEQYF. CDR3 sequence (DNA): TGTGCCAGTAACTCTGGGGCTGATTACGAGCAGTACTTC.

The chain employs TRBV28 and TRBJ2-7; the match to TRBD1 covers 7 bases. Germline V gene sequence: CDR1 MDHEN, CDR2 SYDVKM. J gave up 2 bases and V 7 bases, and 5 bases lay outside the gene matches. CDR3 length: 13 amino acids. The CDR3 DNA reads TGTGCCAGCAAGCCGGGACAGACCTACGAGCAGTACTTC. It translates to CASKPGQTYEQYF.

This sequence joins TRBV12-5 and TRBJ1-2; D perhaps matches TRBD1 (6 bases). Germline CDR1 is LGHNT and CDR2 is FRNRAP. Trimming cost V 2 bases and J 13 bases, with 14 bases left between them. The CDR3 contains 12 residues. CDR3 in amino acids: CASGLTRQDPTF. DNA for the CDR3: TGTGCTAGTGGTTTGACAAGACAGGACCCCACCTTC.

The chain uses TRBV13 and TRBJ1-2; D is unclear. The CDR3 sequence is 14 residues long. CDR1 and CDR2 (germline): PRHDT, FYEKMQ (reference sequence). Trimming removed 5 bases at V and 6 bases at J, with 16 bases between. The CDR3 region is CASSPLRQADGYTF. The CDR3 bases are TGTGCCAGCAGCCCACTGAGACAAGCTGATGGCTACACCTTC.

The chain links TRBV6-4 to TRBJ1-2; tentative D call: TRBD1 (6 bases). V lost 5 bases, J lost 8 bases, and 15 bases lay in between. CDR3 size: 13 residues. In germline, CDR1 is MRHNA, CDR2 SNTAGT. In nucleotides, the CDR3 is TGTGCCAGCAGTCCGGACAGACTGGGCGGCTACACCTTC. Its translation is CASSPDRLGGYTF.

V usage is TRBV7-6 and J usage is TRBJ1-5, with 7 bases lining up with TRBD1. With 6 bases clipped from V and 4 bases from J, the junction kept 6 bases outside the gene matches. This CDR3 comprises 14 residues. Germline V lookup: CDR1 SGHVS, CDR2 FNYEAQ. The CDR3 sequence: CASRRQGFNQPQHF. The CDR3 coding sequence is TGTGCCAGCAGACGACAGGGCTTTAATCAGCCCCAGCATTTT.